This T cell receptor beta chain was recorded in a study of T cells in Graves' hyperthyroidism and ophthalmopathy. This clonotype was recorded at least ten times. Unmatched junction bases numbered 8, after V lost 4 bases and J lost 4 bases. The CDR3 is 16 residues long. The germline V gene has CDR1 SGHTA and CDR2 FQGTGA. Amplification of TCR beta CDR3 regions used RNA as the template. HTBI primers drove first-round RT-PCR of the TCR CDR3. Each CDR3 protein gets one entry after TCRdb re-called the multiplex PCR reads with MiXCR. This table holds around 450,000 distinct CDR3 sequences, roughly 13% found once.

J is TRBJ2-1 and V is TRBV7-3; 9 bases align to TRBD1. The TCR sequence derives from a woman aged 18-35 years with Graves' hyperthyroidism. The sample taken for sequencing was blood. In DNA, the CDR3 is TGTGCCAGCAGCTCCAAGTCCGGACAGGGGTACAATGAGCAGTTCTTC. This codes for CASSSKSGQGYNEQFF.